This TCR beta chain came from a study of shared clonotypes between healthy human individuals. Notes on the study in general: Shared clonotypes across all four donors exceeded non-shared ones in generation probability.

V shed 5 bases and J 3 bases; nucleotides not matched to a gene: 5. The CDR3 consists of 14 residues. Germline CDR1 reads MNHEY; CDR2 reads SVGAGI. As regards this clone: Antigen specificity is unknown.

TCRdb's table, derived via immunoSEQ multiplex PCR, lists solely in-frame clones and lacks some. This table holds some 1,100,000 clones, around three quarters found once. This chain connects TRBV6-5 to TRBJ2-7, with 9 positions matching TRBD1. This TCR was sampled from a man in his late teens or twenties in good health. Some clones in this sample may be carry-over from other donors' samples. The sequenced sample consisted of memory CD4+ T cells from PBMCs. The subset was: CD45RA-negative fraction. This chain's CDR3 is CASSPTGGLYEQYF. As DNA, the CDR3 is TGTGCCAGCAGTCCGACAGGGGGGCTCTACGAGCAGTACTTC.